This TCR beta chain was obtained from a study of T cells in Graves' hyperthyroidism and ophthalmopathy (dated by TCRdb to between 2018 and 2021). A note on the overall study: Peripheral blood samples were taken at initial diagnosis, before any treatment was given. TCR V-J signatures able to tell the groups apart were searched for in a discovery cohort of 95 to 100 patients, of whom 43 had Graves' ophthalmopathy and around 56 had stable Graves' hyperthyroidism. Whether ophthalmopathy could be predicted prospectively was tested in an independent validation cohort made up of 18 to 20 hyperthyroidism patients plus 17 patients who later progressed to ophthalmopathy. The approximately 90 discovery patients were randomly split 7:3 into training and test sets. In about 6 Graves' hyperthyroidism patients, the study also compared T-cell repertoires from thyroid tissue with T-cell repertoires from blood. Following sampling, methimazole starting at 30 mg daily was given to hyperthyroidism patients, and high-dose intravenous methylprednisolone was given to ophthalmopathy patients. According to the paper, TCR Vbeta CDR3 sequencing was carried out on approximately 140 peripheral blood samples, which came from around 43 ophthalmopathy, 75 or so hyperthyroidism and roughly 17 progressor patients.

The TCR beta CDR3 regions were amplified from the RNA transcripts. The TCR CDR3 was subjected to a first round of RT-PCR using the HTBI primer set and the Qiagen OneStep RT-PCR kit. The libraries were constructed in a second round of multiplex PCR and then size-selected and purified. Libraries were sequenced paired-end with 100 bp reads on an Illumina HiSeq2000. The study's own analysis went as follows. SOAPnuke was used to process the raw data, removing reads that contained adapters or uncalled bases, had a mean Phred below 15, or lacked an exact match to the constant primer or identifier. High-quality paired reads were merged with COPE v1.2.5, and unique nucleotide sequences were defined as clonotypes. MiTCR v1.1 was used to align the clonotypes against IMGT TRBV, TRBD and TRBJ reference segments. Analysis was restricted to V-J combinations with a frequency above 0.0001, which covered roughly 99% of repertoires. The TCS score was defined as the ratio of F50 (clonal expansion) to E x V (chaos), calculated using BLOSUM62-based TCRdist between CDR3 peptides within each V-J. Welch's t-statistics and random forest reduced around 510 V-J features to around 14, which were used in a naive Bayes classifier (R e1071). The public reads were reanalyzed by TCRdb: fastp trimming at Q25, MiXCR alignment, in-frame beta chains only. Every CDR3 protein is listed once, alongside the most common genes and DNA of its rows. It is TCRdb's table, rather than the study itself, that gives the V and J calls and clone size. The sample profile shows roughly 500,000 distinct CDR3 sequences; approximately 13% of them were found once. The ten largest clonotypes hold roughly 5.5% of the sample.

There are many counts of this clonotype. It has no known antigen specificity. Per-base quality was not reported, and no clone a single base away is much larger than it. Trimming removed 5 bases from V and 8 bases from J, leaving 15 bases between the germline ends. Including the terminal cysteine and phenylalanine, the CDR3 comprises 13 residues. Only the CDR3 DNA stays, 39 bases, in frame from base 1. CDR1 SGHTA and CDR2 FQGNSA were looked up in the germline V gene. Hyperthyroidism patients were newly diagnosed, had a disease duration of under 2 months, and were aged 18 to 65 years. The study excluded patients with uncontrolled infections, other autoimmune diseases, pregnancy or lactation. Clinical symptoms, serum thyroxine and TRAb, thyroid ultrasound, and orbital computed tomography formed the basis for the diagnoses. Blood from progressor patients was drawn when they were first diagnosed with hyperthyroidism, before any ophthalmopathy symptoms appeared. Ficoll-Paque density gradient centrifugation was used to isolate PBMCs from about 10 ml of fresh peripheral blood. Progressor patients were defined as those initially diagnosed with Graves' hyperthyroidism in whom ophthalmopathy developed during follow-up. Trizol reagent was used to extract total RNA, and RNA quality was then checked on an Agilent 2100 Bioanalyzer.

The full study reports these points: Sample size was not statistically predetermined, and blinding of investigators to group allocation was not performed. Most expanded thyroid clonotypes (frequency above 0.001) were also found in blood, which suggests that blood repertoires may mirror thyroid immune responses. In cross-validation, a model built on a 13 V-J signature told ophthalmopathy apart from stable hyperthyroidism with approximately 90% sensitivity and approximately 84% specificity, and in testing the same model reached 80%/75%. In validation, the model predicted progression to ophthalmopathy with approximately 71% sensitivity and about 72% specificity, a median of 6.5 months before onset.

The sequence joins TRBV7-2 to TRBJ1-2, with no D gene named confidently. The TCR was taken from a woman in her twenties or thirties with Graves' hyperthyroidism that later progressed to Graves' ophthalmopathy. The sequenced material came from blood. The CDR3 in this case is CASSPLKDRGYTF. Read as DNA, the sequence is TGTGCCAGCAGCCCCCTGAAGGATAGGGGCTACACCTTC.